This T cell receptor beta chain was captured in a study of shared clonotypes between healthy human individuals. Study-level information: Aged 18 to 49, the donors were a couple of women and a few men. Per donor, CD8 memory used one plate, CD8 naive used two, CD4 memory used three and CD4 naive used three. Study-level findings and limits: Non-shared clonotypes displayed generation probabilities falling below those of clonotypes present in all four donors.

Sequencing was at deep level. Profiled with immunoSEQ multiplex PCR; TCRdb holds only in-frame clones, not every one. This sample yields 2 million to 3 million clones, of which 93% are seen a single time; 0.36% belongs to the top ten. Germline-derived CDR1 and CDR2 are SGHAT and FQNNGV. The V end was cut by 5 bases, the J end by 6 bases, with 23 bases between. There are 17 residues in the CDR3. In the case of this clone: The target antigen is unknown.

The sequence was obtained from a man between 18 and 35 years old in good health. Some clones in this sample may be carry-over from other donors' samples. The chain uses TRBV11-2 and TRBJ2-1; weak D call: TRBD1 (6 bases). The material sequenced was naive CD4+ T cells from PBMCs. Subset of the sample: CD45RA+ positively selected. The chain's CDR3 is CASSPTTGTPRGNEQFF. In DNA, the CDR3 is TGTGCCAGCAGCCCGACGACCGGGACACCCCGCGGCAATGAGCAGTTCTTC.